Listed here are 13 T cell receptor beta chains from one sample, sequenced in a study of cytomegalovirus exposure and HLA in healthy donors. The PCR was carried out with 60 Vbeta primers and 13 Jbeta primers. Sequencing used immunoSEQ multiplex PCR; TCRdb keeps in-frame clones, though not all of them. The sample contains 180,000 or so clones, 82% of which appear only once. Sequencing input: PBMCs. The receptors originated from a man between 40 and 49 years old in good health and CMV-seronegative.

The J gene is TRBJ2-3, the V gene TRBV6-1; TRBD1 agrees at 8 bases. V gave up 7 bases and J gave up 2 bases; unmatched junction bases: 8. The germline V gene has CDR1 MNHNS and CDR2 SASEGT. The CDR3 has 15 residues. CDR3: CASTGQGITTDTQYF. In DNA form, the CDR3 reads TGTGCCAGCACCGGACAGGGAATAACCACAGATACGCAGTATTTT.

This chain uses TRBV6-5 with TRBJ1-1; D unresolved. This CDR3 spans 13 amino acids. Trimming pared 0 bases from V and 4 bases from J, leaving 6 bases between. Germline assignment: CDR1 MNHEY and CDR2 SVGAGI. CDR3 nucleotides: TGTGCCAGCAGTTACTCGCGAAGCACTGAAGCTTTCTTT. It yields the protein CASSYSRSTEAFF.

The CDR3 loop reads CASSKGQGYGYTF. In DNA, the CDR3 is TGTGCCAGTAGTAAGGGTCAGGGGTATGGCTACACCTTC. V usage is TRBV19 and J usage is TRBJ1-2; possible D gene TRBD1, 6 bases. V shed 4 bases and J shed 5 bases, with 11 bases lying between them. The CDR3 is made up of 13 amino acids. Germline-derived CDR1 and CDR2 are LNHDA and SQIVND (reference sequence).

The CDR3 region has the DNA TGTGCCAGCAGTGAAGTTTGGACAGGTGGTGGCTACGAGCAGTACTTC. The encoded protein is CASSEVWTGGGYEQYF. The V call is TRBV2, the J call TRBJ2-7; 7 bases are a match to TRBD1. Unmatched junction bases numbered 9, after V lost 1 base and J lost 3 bases. This CDR3 has 16 residues. Per germline, CDR1 SNHLY and CDR2 FYNNEI.

The chain employs TRBV28 and TRBJ2-1; D is perhaps TRBD2 (6 bases). The CDR3 is 17 amino acids. The germline V and J ends were trimmed by 3 bases and 1 base, with 16 bases remaining between them. Germline V gene lookup returns CDR1 MDHEN and CDR2 SYDVKM. The CDR3 nucleotides read TGTGCCAGCAGTTTGAGCGCCGGGACTGGTTCCTACAATGAGCAGTTCTTC. This translates into CASSLSAGTGSYNEQFF. The whole variable domain, filled in from reference TRBV28 and TRBJ2-1, reads DVKVTQSSRYLVKRTGEKVFLECVQDMDHENMFWYRQDPGLGLRLIYFSYDVKMKEKGDIPEGYSVSREKKERFSLILESASTNQTSMYLCASSLSAGTGSYNEQFFGPGTRLTVL.

V and J are TRBV9 and TRBJ2-2; D is unresolved. V was trimmed by 0 bases and J by 7 bases, leaving 10 bases between them. Per the germline V gene, CDR1 is SGDLS and CDR2 is YYNGEE. This CDR3 spans 14 amino acids. As DNA, the CDR3 is TGTGCCAGCAGCGTAGACTTCTCGAACGGGGAGCTGTTTTTT. The encoded protein is CASSVDFSNGELFF.

A single count supports this clone. The gene calls are TRBV6-1 and TRBJ2-1; 9 bases are shared with TRBD1. Germline assignment: CDR1 MNHNS and CDR2 SASEGT. This CDR3 is 14 amino acids long. The V gene end was trimmed by 5 bases and the J gene end by 6 bases; junction bases not matched to a gene: 5. The CDR3 loop is CASSRDRGGNEQFF. CDR3 in DNA: TGTGCCAGCAGTCGAGACAGGGGGGGCAATGAGCAGTTCTTC.

The V call is TRBV4-2, the J call TRBJ2-7; D possibly corresponds to TRBD2 (6 bases). The CDR3 sequence is 14 residues long. Trimming took off 4 bases at V and 3 bases at J, with 13 bases between the two ends. Per the germline V gene, CDR1 is LGHNA and CDR2 is YNFKEQ. This chain's CDR3 is CASSRGGVDYEQYF. CDR3 DNA: TGTGCCAGCAGCCGAGGCGGGGTGGACTACGAGCAGTACTTC.

This chain uses TRBV7-2 with TRBJ1-5; TRBD1 matches at 7 bases. This CDR3 is built from 14 residues. J gave up 6 bases and V 5 bases, and 7 bases lay outside the gene matches. Germline V CDR1 and CDR2: SGHTA, FQGNSA. CDR3 in DNA: TGTGCCAGCAGCCGACAGGGAAGCGGTCAGCCCCAGCATTTT. The encoded protein is CASSRQGSGQPQHF. Based on the CDR3 plus reference TRBV7-2 and TRBJ1-5, the full variable domain is GAGVSQSPSNKVTEKGKDVELRCDPISGHTALYWYRQSLGQGLEFLIYFQGNSAPDKSGLPSDRFSAERTGGSVSTLTIQRTQQEDSAVYLCASSRQGSGQPQHFGDGTRLSIL.

The V and J genes are TRBV7-6 and TRBJ2-1; 7 bases are a match to TRBD2. V lost 1 base to trimming and J lost 0 bases; unmatched junction nucleotides: 9. The CDR3 is 18 amino acids. Germline-derived CDR1 and CDR2 are SGHVS and FNYEAQ. The CDR3 is CASSLGSAGVASYNEQFF. The CDR3 nucleotides are TGTGCCAGCAGCTTAGGCTCCGCGGGGGTCGCCTCCTACAATGAGCAGTTCTTC.

This chain links TRBV28 with TRBJ2-5, with TRBD1 matching over 11 bases. Trimming at V came to 5 bases and at J to 3 bases, leaving 14 bases not matched to a gene. Looked up from germline, CDR1 is MDHEN and CDR2 is SYDVKM. This CDR3 is 18 amino acids long. CDR3 protein: CASSAPGTGGLGKETQYF. The CDR3 coding sequence is TGTGCCAGCAGTGCCCCCGGGACAGGGGGATTAGGAAAAGAGACCCAGTACTTC. Looking up the rest from reference TRBV28 and TRBJ2-5 gives the full variable domain: DVKVTQSSRYLVKRTGEKVFLECVQDMDHENMFWYRQDPGLGLRLIYFSYDVKMKEKGDIPEGYSVSREKKERFSLILESASTNQTSMYLCASSAPGTGGLGKETQYFGPGTRLLVL.

The chain uses TRBV14 and TRBJ2-1, with a weak D call TRBD1 (6 bases). The V and J ends lost 4 bases and 2 bases respectively, with 12 bases between them. Germline CDR1 is SGHDN and CDR2 is FVKESK. The CDR3 runs 15 residues. The CDR3: CASSRPRGPYNEQFF. The CDR3 coding sequence is TGTGCCAGCAGCCGTCCCAGGGGACCCTACAATGAGCAGTTCTTC.

The chain uses TRBV4-3 and TRBJ1-2; no reliable D call. V dropped 0 bases and J dropped 1 base, with 6 bases sitting between them. CDR1 is LGHNA, CDR2 YSLEER, per germline. The CDR3 has 14 amino acids. The CDR3 bases are TGCGCCAGCAGCCAAGATCGGTATAACTATGGCTACACCTTC. Its protein is CASSQDRYNYGYTF.